Shown below are 22 T cell receptor beta chains from a single sample sequenced in a study of human T cells and chemical hapten exposure. Time point indicated: patch test 1, 2 weeks after DPC sensitization. Described treatment: therapeutic diphenylcyclopropenone sensitization with weekly scalp DPC. TCRdb independently ran MiXCR on the RACE reads; one entry per CDR3 protein. The data contain under 120,000 distinct CDR3 sequences, 9.5% to 11% of them singletons. The sample here was whole blood, taken in connection with sensitization to the hapten diphenylcyclopropenone (DPC). The receptor source for this set is a woman in her 40s with alopecia areata. Some clones in this sample may be carry-over from other donors' samples.

This clonotype was observed a handful of times. The chain recombines TRBV6-6 with TRBJ2-7; 10 positions agree with TRBD2. Looked up from germline, CDR1 is MNHNY and CDR2 is SVGAGI (reference sequence). Trimming removed 5 bases from V and 5 bases from J; junction bases left unmatched: 18. The CDR3 length is 18 residues. As DNA, the CDR3 is TGTGCCAGCAGTACCAAAAAAGCGGGAGGGATCCCGGAGAACGAGCAGTACTTC. Amino acid sequence: CASSTKKAGGIPENEQYF.

This clonotype has more than one count but fewer than ten. The V and J genes are TRBV7-2 and TRBJ2-3; TRBD2 matches 9 bases. The trim removed 1 base at V and 4 bases at J, leaving 9 bases unmatched. The germline V gene has CDR1 SGHTA and CDR2 FQGNSA. The CDR3 totals 17 residues. The CDR3 DNA follows: TGTGCCAGCAGCTTAGGCCGGCGCGGGGGGGCCGCAGATACGCAGTATTTT. This sequence encodes CASSLGRRGGAADTQYF.

This clonotype has more than one count but fewer than ten. This rearrangement joins TRBV2 to TRBJ1-4; no firm D call. V gave up 4 bases and J gave up 4 bases, with 13 bases separating them. The CDR3 runs 15 residues. Per germline, CDR1 SNHLY and CDR2 FYNNEI. DNA for the CDR3: TGTGCCAGCAGTGTCTCCCGCTCTTATAATGAAAAACTGTTTTTT. As protein: CASSVSRSYNEKLFF.

This clonotype was detected a few times. The rearrangement joins TRBV20-1 to TRBJ2-2; possibly TRBD1 for D (6 bases). The germline V gene encodes CDR1 DFQATT and CDR2 SNEGSKA (reference sequence). Trimming pared 7 bases from V and 2 bases from J, leaving 11 bases between. The CDR3 length is 13 residues. The CDR3 loop is CSGRTVNTGELFF. In DNA, the CDR3 is TGCAGTGGTCGGACAGTCAACACCGGGGAGCTGTTTTTT.

This clonotype was counted between two and nine times. The gene calls are TRBV7-9 and TRBJ1-2, with D tentatively TRBD1 (6 bases). Germline-derived CDR1 and CDR2 are SEHNR and FQNEAQ (reference sequence). The CDR3 runs 14 residues. V lost 5 bases and J 5 bases, leaving 15 bases between the germline ends. The CDR3 nucleotides are TGTGCCAGCAGCCCCAGGGGATACGGATATGGCTACACCTTC. Amino acid sequence: CASSPRGYGYGYTF.

This sequence joins TRBV20-1 and TRBJ2-7; TRBD2 matches 12 bases. Germline lookup yields CDR1 DFQATT and CDR2 SNEGSKA (reference sequence). The CDR3 is made up of 14 amino acids. V trimming: 3 bases; J trimming: 5 bases; junction bases outside the gene matches: 5. The CDR3 DNA sequence: TGCAGTGCTAGGCCCCTAGCGGGAGGGGACGAGCAGTACTTC. Translated, it gives CSARPLAGGDEQYF.

The chain links TRBV7-9 to TRBJ2-1; 9 bases agree with TRBD1. The V segment lost 4 bases and the J segment 1 base; nucleotides outside the gene matches: 2. CDR1 is SEHNR and CDR2 is FQNEAQ in the germline V gene (reference sequence). The CDR3 totals 15 residues. CDR3 DNA: TGTGCCAGCAGCTGGGACAGGGCTTCCTACAATGAGCAGTTCTTC. Translation gives CASSWDRASYNEQFF.

This clonotype was observed many times. This chain connects TRBV30 to TRBJ2-1; perhaps TRBD2 as D (6 bases). V was cut by 1 base and J by 3 bases, with 10 bases left in between. The CDR3 runs to 14 residues. CDR1 and CDR2 (germline): GTSNPN, SVGIG (reference sequence). CDR3 coding DNA: TGTGCCTGGAGTGCCGGGACTCGCTACAATGAGCAGTTCTTC. It translates to CAWSAGTRYNEQFF.

This clonotype has ten or more counts. This chain links TRBV20-1 with TRBJ2-1, with 9 positions matching TRBD2. V shed 7 bases, J shed 4 bases, and the junction held 11 bases outside the gene matches. CDR1 is DFQATT, CDR2 SNEGSKA, per germline (reference sequence). This CDR3 is 15 amino acids long. This CDR3 is CSGNAGTSTYNEQFF. The CDR3 DNA reads TGCAGTGGAAACGCCGGGACTAGCACATACAATGAGCAGTTCTTC.

The chain employs TRBV20-1 and TRBJ2-7; D may be TRBD2 (7 bases). The ends were cut back, 3 bases at V and 6 bases at J, with 12 bases in the middle. This CDR3 comprises 12 residues. Germline V lookup: CDR1 DFQATT, CDR2 SNEGSKA (reference sequence). The CDR3 DNA reads as TGCAGTGCTAGGGAAGGGGGGGCCGAGCAGTACTTC. This encodes CSAREGGAEQYF.

This clonotype was found a few times. This rearrangement joins TRBV19 to TRBJ2-7; 10 bases are shared with TRBD2. CDR1 LNHDA and CDR2 SQIVND come from the germline V gene (reference sequence). CDR3 size: 14 residues. With 5 bases clipped from V and 2 bases from J, the junction kept 3 bases outside the gene matches. CDR3 in DNA: TGTGCCAGTAGTCGGACTAGCGGTCCCTACGAGCAGTACTTC. It is translated as CASSRTSGPYEQYF.

The V call is TRBV6-6, the J call TRBJ1-2; D remains ambiguous. Germline V gene data show CDR1 as MNHNY and CDR2 as SVGAGI (reference sequence). This CDR3 is 16 amino acids long. The germline V and J ends were trimmed by 6 bases and 3 bases, with 20 bases remaining between them. The CDR3 bases are TGTGCCAGCAGCCGTAAAGCCGGGAAGTCGTACTATGGCTACACCTTC. Amino acids: CASSRKAGKSYYGYTF.

This clonotype has more than one count but fewer than ten. The chain carries TRBV7-9 and TRBJ1-3, with 7 bases identical to TRBD1. The length of the CDR3 is 15 residues. V lost 4 bases, J lost 0 bases, and 3 bases stayed unmatched. Germline V lookup: CDR1 SEHNR, CDR2 FQNEAQ (reference sequence). The CDR3 loop reads CASSSDRDSGNTIYF. The CDR3 DNA is TGTGCCAGCAGCTCCGACAGGGACTCTGGAAACACCATATATTTT.

This chain connects TRBV3-1 to TRBJ2-7; D ambiguous. The germline V and J ends were trimmed by 2 bases and 0 bases, with 11 bases remaining between them. Germline V CDR1 and CDR2: LGHDT, YNNKEL (reference sequence). CDR3 length: 15 residues. The CDR3 region has the DNA TGTGCCAGCAGCCAAAGTTTCGGCCCCTCCTACGAGCAGTACTTC. Amino acid sequence: CASSQSFGPSYEQYF.

This clonotype was counted only a few times. The chain links TRBV28 to TRBJ1-5, with unresolved D. The CDR3 sequence is 12 residues long. Germline V gene data show CDR1 as MDHEN and CDR2 as SYDVKM. V was cut by 2 bases and J by 8 bases, with 7 bases left in between. The CDR3 sequence is CASSLIGEPQHF. CDR3 in DNA: TGTGCCAGCAGTTTAATTGGGGAGCCCCAGCATTTT.

This clonotype was seen many times. The genes are TRBV5-1 and TRBJ2-5; D is possibly TRBD2 (6 bases). From germline, CDR1 is SGHRS and CDR2 YFSETQ. Between the trimmed V and J ends, which lost 2 bases and 4 bases, there was a span of 12 bases. CDR3 length: 14 amino acids. In DNA, the CDR3 is TGCGCCAGCAGCTTCGGGGGAGTAGGAGAGACCCAGTACTTC. Translating gives CASSFGGVGETQYF.

This clonotype showed up just a few times. The rearrangement joins TRBV3-1 to TRBJ2-5; D is possibly TRBD1 (5 bases). The germline V gene has CDR1 LGHDT and CDR2 YNNKEL (reference sequence). This CDR3 has 12 amino acids. Deletions cut 2 bases from V and 5 bases from J, with 6 bases between. This chain's CDR3 is CASSQRGETQYF. The CDR3 region has the DNA TGTGCCAGCAGCCAAAGGGGTGAGACCCAGTACTTC.

This clonotype was recorded many times. This chain connects TRBV19 to TRBJ2-3; TRBD1 agrees at 9 bases. Germline CDR1 reads LNHDA; CDR2 reads SQIVND (reference sequence). The junction had 3 bases not matched to a gene; V was cut back by 3 bases and J by 5 bases. This CDR3 is 14 amino acids long. The CDR3 bases are TGTGCCAGTAGTATGACAGGGGGTAGAGATACGCAGTATTTT. Translated: CASSMTGGRDTQYF. Full variable domain (missing parts from reference TRBV19 and TRBJ2-3): DGGITQSPKYLFRKEGQNVTLSCEQNLNHDAMYWYRQDPGQGLRLIYYSQIVNDFQKGDIAEGYSVSREKKESFPLTVTSAQKNPTAFYLCASSMTGGRDTQYFGPGTRLTVL.

This clonotype was picked up many times. The chain employs TRBV6-1 and TRBJ2-7, with TRBD2 identical over 8 bases. Looked up from germline, CDR1 is MNHNS and CDR2 is SASEGT. The CDR3 is 16 amino acids. V was clipped by 6 bases and J by 6 bases; unmatched bases: 16. CDR3 sequence reads: CASRKDLSGGPSEQYF. The DNA for the CDR3 is TGTGCCAGCAGAAAGGACTTAAGCGGGGGCCCTTCCGAGCAGTACTTC.

This rearrangement joins TRBV19 to TRBJ1-5; a weak D match, TRBD1 (6 bases). CDR1 and CDR2 (germline): LNHDA, SQIVND (reference sequence). CDR3 length: 15 amino acids. Trimming shortened V by 6 bases and J by 3 bases, and 15 bases separated the two germline ends. The CDR3 loop reads CASSLGRQANQPQHF. The CDR3 coding sequence is TGTGCCAGTAGCCTAGGCCGACAGGCCAATCAGCCCCAGCATTTT.

The chain is built from TRBV28 and TRBJ2-7, with 7 bases that match TRBD2. The V gene's germline CDR1 is MDHEN and CDR2 SYDVKM. The CDR3 totals 13 residues. The junction had 6 bases not matched to a gene; V was cut back by 5 bases and J by 5 bases. CDR3 in amino acids: CASSALAVHEQYF. The CDR3 nucleotides are TGTGCCAGCAGTGCCCTAGCGGTTCACGAGCAGTACTTC.

The CDR3 sequence is CASGFSGGTYEQYF. In DNA, the CDR3 is TGTGCTAGTGGTTTTTCCGGGGGGACCTACGAGCAGTACTTC. The rearrangement uses TRBV12-5 and TRBJ2-7, with TRBD2 identical over 7 bases. Germline CDR1 LGHNT, CDR2 FRNRAP. After removal of 3 bases from V and 2 bases from J, the junction contained 4 bases not matched to a gene. The CDR3 totals 14 residues. Looking up the rest from reference TRBV12-5 and TRBJ2-7 gives the full variable domain: DARVTQTPRHKVTEMGQEVTMRCQPILGHNTVFWYRQTMMQGLELLAYFRNRAPLDDSGMPKDRFSAEMPDATLATLKIQPSEPRDSAVYFCASGFSGGTYEQYFGPGTRLTVT.